The 10 T cell receptor beta chains given below trace back to one sample, sequenced in a study of Graves' ophthalmopathy and Graves' hyperthyroidism. RNA transcripts yielded amplified TCR beta CDR3 regions. Scientists carried out first-round RT-PCR using HTBI primers and then a second-round multiplex PCR. TCRdb processed the multiplex PCR reads anew with MiXCR; each CDR3 protein has one entry. In the table there are approximately 700,000 distinct CDR3 sequences, roughly two fifths of which are singletons. The specimen sequenced was peripheral blood. The source is an adult man with Graves' ophthalmopathy.

This clonotype was detected many times. The chain combines TRBV5-1 with TRBJ1-2; D remains unclear. The CDR3 contains 14 residues. The germline CDR1 and CDR2 sequences are SGHRS and YFSETQ. Trimming removed 4 bases from V and 2 bases from J, with 12 bases in between. The CDR3 region has the DNA TGCGCCAGCAGCCCGACCGGTAGCAACTATGGCTACACCTTC. Amino acids: CASSPTGSNYGYTF.

This clonotype was seen repeatedly, ten times or more. This chain links TRBV19 with TRBJ1-1; no clear D gene. This CDR3 has 15 residues. Looked up from germline, CDR1 is LNHDA and CDR2 is SQIVND (reference sequence). V lost 9 bases and J lost 8, with 25 bases in between. Here the CDR3 reads CASNSRPRHPNEAFF. The CDR3 DNA reads as TGTGCCAGCAACTCAAGGCCCCGCCACCCAAACGAAGCTTTCTTT.

A few counts support this clonotype. The chain couples TRBV7-9 to TRBJ1-1; D is undetermined. Germline V lookup: CDR1 SEHNR, CDR2 FQNEAQ (reference sequence). The CDR3 has 18 amino acids. The V gene lost 4 bases and the J gene lost 1 base, with 22 bases spanning the gap. The CDR3 region has the DNA TGTGCCAGCAGCTACGCCGGGAGACCAGTTCTAGGGAACACTGAAGCTTTCTTT. This gives the protein CASSYAGRPVLGNTEAFF.

The chain is built from TRBV20-1 and TRBJ2-5; TRBD2 is a possible D gene (6 bases). The CDR3 has 14 residues. Germline CDR1 reads DFQATT; CDR2 reads SNEGSKA (reference sequence). Trimming removed 4 bases from V and 5 bases from J, with 17 bases in between. Here the CDR3 reads CSATDRLGTETQYF. CDR3 in DNA: TGCAGTGCTACAGACCGACTAGGCACGGAGACCCAGTACTTC.

Notes on this clonotype: Just one base apart from a much larger clone, this may be a read error. The chain has TRBV20-1 and TRBJ1-2; no clear D gene. CDR1 and CDR2 from the germline V gene are DFQATT and SNEGSKA (reference sequence). Trimming removed 0 bases from V and 5 bases from J, with 4 bases in between. CDR3 length: 11 residues. The CDR3 protein is CSAREGYGYTF. DNA of the CDR3: TGCAGTGCTAGAGAGGGGTATGGCTACACCTTC.

This clonotype showed up just a few times. The chain recombines TRBV12-5 with TRBJ1-2; no firm D call. Germline-derived CDR1 and CDR2 are LGHNT and FRNRAP. CDR3 length: 13 residues. Trimming removed 10 bases from V and 4 bases from J, with 16 bases in between. The CDR3, as DNA: TGTGCTAACCCCTCAGACATATTCTATGGCTACACCTTC. This encodes CANPSDIFYGYTF.

Worth noting for this clonotype: Possible read error: a much larger clone is one base away. Lacking the conserved final phenylalanine or tryptophan, this CDR3 likely reflects a read error. J is TRBJ1-6 and V is TRBV19; 8 bases align to TRBD1. The CDR3 has 14 residues. Germline trimming cut 6 bases from V and 9 bases from J; bases unmatched to any gene: 7. From germline, CDR1 is LNHDA and CDR2 SQIVND (reference sequence). The DNA for the CDR3 is TGTGCCAGTAGCCGGACAGGGACGGCTTCACCCCTCCACCTT. It encodes CASSRTGTASPLHL.

The rearrangement joins TRBV25-1 to TRBJ1-6; D possibly corresponds to TRBD1 (6 bases). Germline lookup yields CDR1 MGHDK and CDR2 SYGVNS. The V end lost 4 bases, the J end lost 5 bases, and 12 bases lay between the germline ends. This CDR3 region has 15 residues. This chain's CDR3 is CASSAQTGHNSPLHF. The DNA of the CDR3 is TGTGCCAGCAGTGCACAGACAGGCCATAATTCACCCCTCCACTTT.

The chain has TRBV11-2 and TRBJ2-7, with a possible D match to TRBD1 (5 bases). Trimming removed 1 base at V and 0 bases at J, with 13 bases between. The CDR3 length is 16 residues. Germline values: CDR1 SGHAT, CDR2 FQNNGV. The CDR3: CASSLVGARLSYEQYF. Written as DNA, the CDR3 is TGTGCCAGCAGCTTAGTAGGGGCGAGACTCTCCTACGAGCAGTACTTC. Complete variable domain (other parts from reference TRBV11-2 and TRBJ2-7): EAGVAQSPRYKIIEKRQSVAFWCNPISGHATLYWYQQILGQGPKLLIQFQNNGVVDDSQLPKDRFSAERLKGVDSTLKIQPAKLEDSAVYLCASSLVGARLSYEQYFGPGTRLTVT.

This clonotype was observed a handful of times. The gene calls are TRBV6-1 and TRBJ2-2, with TRBD1 matching over 9 bases. The V segment lost 6 bases and the J segment 7 bases; nucleotides outside the gene matches: 6. The germline CDR1 and CDR2 sequences are MNHNS and SASEGT. The CDR3 contains 14 residues. As DNA, the CDR3 is TGTGCCAGCAGGACCGGGACAGGGCTCGGGGAGCTGTTTTTT. This translates into CASRTGTGLGELFF.